This T cell receptor beta chain was observed in a study of glioma-infiltrating T cells. The iRepertoire nested amplicon-rescue multiplex PCR amplified TCR alpha and beta CDR3s from RNA. Input was roughly 100-450 ng of tissue mRNA or PBMC total RNA. TCRdb re-analysed the multiplex PCR reads in MiXCR, keeping a single row per CDR3 protein. The table shows over 120,000 distinct CDR3 sequences, with approximately 40% occurring only once. The germline V gene encodes CDR1 MNHNS and CDR2 SASEGT. This CDR3 has 16 amino acids. The V and J ends lost 9 bases and 1 base respectively, with 21 bases between them. Specimen: glioma tissue, nonneoplastic brain tissue, or PBMCs (not recorded which). This TCR was sampled from a human donor with low-grade glioma or glioblastoma, undergoing nonglioma brain surgery, or in good health (not recorded which). V and J are TRBV6-1 and TRBJ1-2; TRBD1 might be the D (6 bases). DNA of the CDR3: TGTGCCAGTATTGCTGAGGGGAGAGGGGGTAACTATGGCTACACCTTC. Residues: CASIAEGRGGNYGYTF.